The clone carrying this T cell receptor beta chain was detected many times. Its specificity is unknown. Unfractionated whole blood was the source from which total RNA was extracted. The data originate from a study of human T cells and chemical hapten exposure. Study information: Small discrepancies in pooled library volume mainly accounted for the varying TCR yields per sample.

Separate cDNA molecules received unique molecular identifiers, which the library attached to them. Study processing details: Sequenced samples showed a median of 95,638 TCRs each, with counts running from around 25,000 to 690,000. From the reads, TCRdb called clonotypes with MiXCR, one entry per CDR3 protein. The V and J calls and clone size come from TCRdb's table, not from the authors' own analysis. Of around 120,000 distinct CDR3 sequences in the sample, around 8.5% are singletons; the top ten hold around 1.5%. Study-level results: TCRs exceeding 1 in 1000 frequency stayed unchanged with DPC sensitization.

CDR3 length: 14 amino acids. V gave up 3 bases and J gave up 3 bases, with 9 bases separating them. This receptor was identified in a human donor in good health. Some clones in this sample may be carry-over from other donors' samples. The V and J genes are TRBV12-3 or TRBV12-4 and TRBJ2-4, with D possibly matching TRBD1 (6 bases). Sequenced input: whole blood. The CDR3 spells CASSLNRDKNIQYF. DNA for the CDR3: TGTGCCAGCAGTTTGAACAGGGACAAAAACATTCAGTACTTC.